Below, one T cell receptor (beta chain) is given with its context. Its target is unknown. Germline and junction disagree at one end, which may indicate a read error. The data stem from a study of cytomegalovirus exposure and HLA in healthy donors. General observations from the study: For cytomegalovirus status, the classifier reportedly gave diagnoses with high specificity and sensitivity.

13 Jbeta primers and 60 Vbeta primers were used for the PCR. Libraries were prepared by immunoSEQ multiplex PCR; TCRdb keeps only in-frame clonotypes and omits some of them. This sample yields around 130,000 clones, of which 70% to 75% are seen a single time; 1.5% to 2% belongs to the top ten. The sample consisted of PBMCs. The origin of this receptor is a woman aged 30 to 39 in good health and CMV-seronegative.

CDR3 coding DNA: TGTTCCAGCAGCCTGTTGAGGGAAGATGAAAAACTGTTTTTT. Its protein product is CSSSLLREDEKLFF. The chain couples TRBV7-9 to TRBJ1-4; D is uncertain. The CDR3 extends over 14 amino acids. Per the germline V gene, CDR1 is SEHNR and CDR2 is FQNEAQ (reference sequence).